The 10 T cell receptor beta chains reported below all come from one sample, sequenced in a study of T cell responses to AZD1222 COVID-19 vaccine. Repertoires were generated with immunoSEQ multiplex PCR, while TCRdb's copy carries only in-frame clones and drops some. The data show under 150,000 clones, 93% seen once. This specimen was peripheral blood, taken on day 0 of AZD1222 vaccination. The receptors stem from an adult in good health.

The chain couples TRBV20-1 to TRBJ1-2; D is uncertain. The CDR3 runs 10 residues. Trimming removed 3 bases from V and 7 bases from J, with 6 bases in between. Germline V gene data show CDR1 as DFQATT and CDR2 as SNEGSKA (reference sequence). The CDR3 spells CSARGGGYTF. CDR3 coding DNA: TGCAGTGCTAGGGGAGGTGGCTACACCTTC.

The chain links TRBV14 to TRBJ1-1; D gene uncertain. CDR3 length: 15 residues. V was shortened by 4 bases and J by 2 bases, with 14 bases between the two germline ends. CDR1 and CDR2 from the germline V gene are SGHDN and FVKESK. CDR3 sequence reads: CASSLLALPNTEAFF. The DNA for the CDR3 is TGTGCCAGCAGCCTCCTCGCCCTCCCCAACACTGAAGCTTTCTTT.

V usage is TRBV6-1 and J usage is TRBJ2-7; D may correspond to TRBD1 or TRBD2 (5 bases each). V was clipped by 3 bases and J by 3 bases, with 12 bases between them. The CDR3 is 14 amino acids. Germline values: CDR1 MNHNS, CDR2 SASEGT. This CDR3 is CASSDRDRNYEQYF. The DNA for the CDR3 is TGTGCCAGCAGTGACAGGGACCGGAACTACGAGCAGTACTTC.

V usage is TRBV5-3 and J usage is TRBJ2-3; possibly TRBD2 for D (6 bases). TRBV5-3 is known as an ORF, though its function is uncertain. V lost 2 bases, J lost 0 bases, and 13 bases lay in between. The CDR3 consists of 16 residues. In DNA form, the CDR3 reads TGTGCCAGAAGCTTAGTCTGGGGGGTTAGCACAGATACGCAGTATTTT. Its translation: CARSLVWGVSTDTQYF.

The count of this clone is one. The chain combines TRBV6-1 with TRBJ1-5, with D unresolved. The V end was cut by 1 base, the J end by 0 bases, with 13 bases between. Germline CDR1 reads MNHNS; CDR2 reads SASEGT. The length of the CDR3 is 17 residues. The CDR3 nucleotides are TGTGCCAGCAGTGAAGGGACTGCCACTGATAGCAATCAGCCCCAGCATTTT. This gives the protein CASSEGTATDSNQPQHF.

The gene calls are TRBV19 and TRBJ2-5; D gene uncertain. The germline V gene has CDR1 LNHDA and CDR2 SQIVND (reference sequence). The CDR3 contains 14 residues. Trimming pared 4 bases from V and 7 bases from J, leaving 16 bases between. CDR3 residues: CASSRETLVGTQYF. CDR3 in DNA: TGTGCCAGTAGTAGAGAAACACTGGTTGGGACCCAGTACTTC.

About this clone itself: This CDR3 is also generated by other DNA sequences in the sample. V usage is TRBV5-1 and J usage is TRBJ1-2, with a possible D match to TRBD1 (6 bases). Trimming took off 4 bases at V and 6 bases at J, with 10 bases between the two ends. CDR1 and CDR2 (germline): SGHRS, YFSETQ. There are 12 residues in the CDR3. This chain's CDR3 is CASSLAGDGYTF. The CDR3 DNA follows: TGCGCCAGCAGCCTGGCAGGGGATGGCTACACCTTC. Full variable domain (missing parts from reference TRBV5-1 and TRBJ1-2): KAGVTQTPRYLIKTRGQQVTLSCSPISGHRSVSWYQQTPGQGLQFLFEYFSETQRNKGNFPGRFSGRQFSNSRSEMNVSTLELGDSALYLCASSLAGDGYTFGSGTRLTVV.

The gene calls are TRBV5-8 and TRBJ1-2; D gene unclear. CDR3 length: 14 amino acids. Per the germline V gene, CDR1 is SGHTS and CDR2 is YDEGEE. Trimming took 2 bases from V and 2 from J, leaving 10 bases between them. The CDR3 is CASSLISGNYGYTF. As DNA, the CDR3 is TGTGCCAGCAGCTTAATATCGGGGAACTATGGCTACACCTTC.

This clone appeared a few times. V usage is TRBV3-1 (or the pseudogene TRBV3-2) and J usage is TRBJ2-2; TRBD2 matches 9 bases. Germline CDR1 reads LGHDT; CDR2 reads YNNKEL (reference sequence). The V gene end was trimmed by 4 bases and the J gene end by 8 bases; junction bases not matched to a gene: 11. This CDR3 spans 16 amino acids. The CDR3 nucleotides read TGTGCCAGCAGCCTTGCGGGGGGGCGTTTGTTAGGGGAGCTGTTTTTT. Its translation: CASSLAGGRLLGELFF.

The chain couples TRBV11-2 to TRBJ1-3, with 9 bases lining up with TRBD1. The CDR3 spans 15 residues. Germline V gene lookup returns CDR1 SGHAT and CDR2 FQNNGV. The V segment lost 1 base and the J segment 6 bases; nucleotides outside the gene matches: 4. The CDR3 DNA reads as TGTGCCAGCAGCTTAGCCCGGACAGGGGTAAACACCATATATTTT. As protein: CASSLARTGVNTIYF. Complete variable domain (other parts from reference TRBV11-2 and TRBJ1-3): EAGVAQSPRYKIIEKRQSVAFWCNPISGHATLYWYQQILGQGPKLLIQFQNNGVVDDSQLPKDRFSAERLKGVDSTLKIQPAKLEDSAVYLCASSLARTGVNTIYFGEGSWLTVV.